This T cell receptor (beta chain) was sequenced during a study of CD8 T cells in Susac syndrome. Relapsing-remitting disease, either stable or active, was present in the multiple sclerosis controls, who were treatment-naive patients. Bulk CD8+ and CD4+ cells came from magnetic negative isolation; CD8+ TEMRA by FACS. CDR3 length equals 12 residues. Germline CDR1 and CDR2: GTSNPN and SVGIG (reference sequence). V gave up 2 bases and J gave up 4 bases, with 9 bases separating them. Reverse transcription of roughly 0.5 to 1 ug RNA used random hexamers. Via MiXCR, TCRdb re-called the immunoSEQ multiplex PCR reads, giving one row per CDR3 protein. In the table there are about 300,000 distinct CDR3 sequences, roughly 85% of which are singletons.

V is TRBV30 and J is TRBJ2-7; no clear D gene. Sequenced sample: CD8+ T cells from PBMCs. The clonotype was recovered from a human donor with multiple sclerosis. The CDR3 nucleotides are TGTGCCTGGAGTTTACCCGGTTACGAGCAGTACTTC. It specifies CAWSLPGYEQYF.